The source of this TCR beta chain is a study of relationships among human T cell subsets. In this sample, this clonotype turned up a few times. Anti-CD25 beads selected CD4+CD25+ regulatory T cells from positively selected CD4+ cells. T cell subsets were isolated with antibody-coated magnetic beads. Semiquantitative ARM-PCR amplified T cell receptor alpha and beta CDR3 regions from mRNA. Exponential amplification used communal superprimers after tagged nested gene-specific primers in ARM-PCR. TCRdb redid the calling of the multiplex PCR reads with MiXCR, one entry per CDR3 protein. Of under 15,000 distinct CDR3 sequences listed, about 60% are singletons. This receptor was taken from a man aged 35-49 years in good health. Sequencing was performed on Tregs sorted from blood.

CDR3 sequence: CASSYYGPDTQYF. CDR3 nucleotides: TGTGCCAGCAGTTACTATGGTCCGGATACGCAGTATTTT. The chain recombines TRBV6-2 or TRBV6-3 with TRBJ2-3, with unresolved D. Germline assignment: CDR1 MNHEY and CDR2 SVGEGT. The CDR3 totals 13 residues. V gave up 1 base and J gave up 6 bases, with 8 bases separating them.